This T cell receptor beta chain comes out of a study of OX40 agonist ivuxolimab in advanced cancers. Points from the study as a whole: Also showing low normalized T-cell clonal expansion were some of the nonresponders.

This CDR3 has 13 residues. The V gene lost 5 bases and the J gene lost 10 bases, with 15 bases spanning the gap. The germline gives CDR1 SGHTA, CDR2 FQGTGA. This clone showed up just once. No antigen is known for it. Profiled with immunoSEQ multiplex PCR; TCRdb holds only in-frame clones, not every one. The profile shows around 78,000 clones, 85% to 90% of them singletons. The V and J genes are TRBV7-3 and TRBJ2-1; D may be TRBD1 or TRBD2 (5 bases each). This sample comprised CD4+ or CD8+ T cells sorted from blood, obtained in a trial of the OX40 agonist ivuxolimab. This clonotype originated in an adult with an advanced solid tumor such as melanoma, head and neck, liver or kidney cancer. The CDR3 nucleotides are TGTGCCAGCAGCGAGGGACCACTTCTCGAGCAGTTCTTC. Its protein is CASSEGPLLEQFF.